The next 27 T cell receptor beta chains were all read from a single sample in a study of shared clonotypes between healthy human individuals. The protocol was immunoSEQ multiplex PCR, while the TCRdb copy is restricted to in-frame clones and leaves out a portion. The sample lists 2.5 million or so clones; 85% to 95% were seen once. The sequencing sample was made of naive CD4+ T cells sorted from blood. Specified subset: CD45RA+ positively selected. The receptors derive from a man aged 18 to 29 in good health.

This clone was recorded only once. The CDR3 bases are TGCGCCAGCACTGGGGATTATCCTGCCTACGAGCAGTACTTC. This codes for CASTGDYPAYEQYF. The V gene is TRBV5-1, the J gene TRBJ2-7; no definite D call. V was shortened by 6 bases and J by 2 bases, with 15 bases between the two germline ends. This CDR3 spans 14 amino acids. Germline-derived CDR1 and CDR2 are SGHRS and YFSETQ.

Points on this clone: Other DNA sequences in the same sample also yield this CDR3. The chain links TRBV30 to TRBJ1-5; tentatively, D is TRBD1 (6 bases). Trimming took off 0 bases at V and 1 base at J, with 13 bases between the two ends. Germline CDR1 and CDR2: GTSNPN and SVGIG (reference sequence). There are 16 residues in the CDR3. CDR3 residues: CAWSVRGQGSNQPQHF. The CDR3 DNA is TGTGCCTGGAGTGTACGGGGGCAGGGCAGCAATCAGCCCCAGCATTTT.

The chain links TRBV18 to TRBJ1-5; 9 nucleotides match TRBD1. CDR1 KGHSH and CDR2 LQKENI come from the germline V gene. Trimming removed 5 bases from V and 4 bases from J; junction bases left unmatched: 6. This CDR3 region has 15 residues. CDR3 amino acids: CASSSGTGLNQPQHF. The CDR3 DNA sequence: TGTGCCAGCTCATCCGGGACAGGGCTTAATCAGCCCCAGCATTTT.

As DNA, the CDR3 is TGTGCCAGCAGTGTCGGGGCCGCCTACGAGCAGTACTTC. Translation: CASSVGAAYEQYF. This chain joins TRBV6-1 and TRBJ2-7; either TRBD1 or TRBD2 may fit D (5 bases each). The ends were cut back, 4 bases at V and 2 bases at J, with 9 bases in the middle. The CDR3 is made up of 13 amino acids. Germline CDR1 and CDR2: MNHNS and SASEGT.

The chain links TRBV7-9 to TRBJ2-2; D is possibly TRBD1 or TRBD2 (6 bases each). CDR3 length equals 16 residues. CDR1 is SEHNR and CDR2 is FQNEAQ in the germline V gene (reference sequence). V shed 3 bases and J shed 6 bases, with 17 bases lying between them. CDR3 sequence (DNA): TGTGCCAGCAGCTTGGGGGCTAGCGTACGACCCGGGGAGCTGTTTTTT. The encoded protein is CASSLGASVRPGELFF.

On this clone: One junction end disagrees with the germline gene, perhaps due to a read error. This sequence joins TRBV7-7 and TRBJ2-1, with a possible D match to TRBD2 (5 bases). The CDR3 is made up of 14 amino acids. The germline V gene has CDR1 SSHAT and CDR2 FNYEAQ (reference sequence). The CDR3: CASSLAPEGNEQFF. In nucleotides, the CDR3 is TGTGCTAGCAGCTTAGCTCCAGAGGGCAATGAGCAGTTCTTC.

The chain employs TRBV18 and TRBJ1-1; D might be TRBD1 (6 bases). CDR1 KGHSH and CDR2 LQKENI come from the germline V gene. Trimming shortened V by 3 bases and J by 3 bases, and 14 bases separated the two germline ends. The CDR3 consists of 15 residues. This CDR3 is CASSPPGRQDTEAFF. DNA for the CDR3: TGTGCCAGCTCACCCCCCGGGAGACAGGACACTGAAGCTTTCTTT.

V usage is TRBV9 and J usage is TRBJ2-1; TRBD2 matches at 9 bases. CDR1 and CDR2 from the germline V gene are SGDLS and YYNGEE. The CDR3 consists of 17 residues. V was pared by 0 bases and J by 0 bases, with 4 bases of the junction left unmatched. CDR3 DNA sequence: TGTGCCAGCAGCGTAGGGGCGGGAGGGATCTCCTACAATGAGCAGTTCTTC. This gives the protein CASSVGAGGISYNEQFF.

The chain is built from TRBV4-1 and TRBJ2-2; D ambiguous. Germline CDR1 is MGHRA and CDR2 is YSYEKL. Trimming removed 5 bases from V and 6 bases from J, with 10 bases in between. The CDR3 is 13 amino acids. CDR3 sequence reads: CASSTRPPGELFF. DNA of the CDR3: TGCGCCAGCAGCACGCGTCCCCCCGGGGAGCTGTTTTTT.

The V gene is TRBV28, the J gene TRBJ1-6; 7 bases fit TRBD1. This CDR3 spans 18 amino acids. Germline loops: CDR1 MDHEN, CDR2 SYDVKM. J lost 0 bases, V lost 6 bases, and 11 bases had no gene match. CDR3 in amino acids: CASSQAGQASSYNSPLHF. The CDR3 nucleotides are TGTGCCAGCAGCCAAGCCGGACAGGCGAGCTCCTATAATTCACCCCTCCACTTT. Combining the CDR3 with reference TRBV28 and TRBJ1-6 gives the whole variable domain DVKVTQSSRYLVKRTGEKVFLECVQDMDHENMFWYRQDPGLGLRLIYFSYDVKMKEKGDIPEGYSVSREKKERFSLILESASTNQTSMYLCASSQAGQASSYNSPLHFGNGTRLTVT.

V is TRBV6-5 and J is TRBJ2-2, with D unresolved. With 1 base removed from V and 1 base from J, the gap between germline ends came to 4 bases. The CDR3 runs 14 residues. The germline V gene has CDR1 MNHEY and CDR2 SVGAGI. CDR3 sequence (DNA): TGTGCCAGCAGTTACTGGGGGAACACCGGGGAGCTGTTTTTT. Translating gives CASSYWGNTGELFF.

The rearrangement links TRBV5-6 to TRBJ1-4; D is unclear. There are 16 residues in the CDR3. Trimming cost V 4 bases and J 7 bases, with 20 bases left between them. CDR1 SGHDT and CDR2 YYEEEE come from the germline V gene. CDR3 coding DNA: TGTGCCAGCAGCCCGGATATCGGTCTTGCCACTGAAAAACTGTTTTTT. It codes for CASSPDIGLATEKLFF.

This clone occurred a few times. CDR3: CASRTPIGDTEAFF. The CDR3 bases are TGTGCCAGTAGGACTCCGATCGGGGACACTGAAGCTTTCTTT. This chain connects TRBV19 to TRBJ1-1; unclear D gene. CDR3 length equals 14 residues. Germline-derived CDR1 and CDR2 are LNHDA and SQIVND (reference sequence). V dropped 6 bases and J dropped 3 bases, with 14 bases sitting between them.

Of note for this clone: This specimen includes other DNA sequences encoding the same CDR3. The genes are TRBV28 and TRBJ2-7; D is uncertain. This CDR3 is built from 11 residues. The germline V and J ends were trimmed by 4 bases and 4 bases, with 5 bases remaining between them. CDR1 is MDHEN and CDR2 is SYDVKM in the germline V gene. Here the CDR3 reads CASSWSYEQYF. CDR3 bases: TGTGCCAGCAGTTGGTCGTACGAGCAGTACTTC.

V is TRBV7-2 and J is TRBJ2-5, with 7 bases lining up with TRBD1. The V gene's germline CDR1 is SGHTA and CDR2 FQGNSA. The CDR3 extends over 14 amino acids. V gave up 2 bases and J gave up 5 bases; unmatched junction bases: 5. The CDR3 DNA reads as TGTGCCAGCAGCTTAAGACAGGGTTTCGAGACCCAGTACTTC. It encodes CASSLRQGFETQYF.

V is TRBV6-5 and J is TRBJ1-5; D call uncertain. The CDR3 runs to 15 residues. The germline gives CDR1 MNHEY, CDR2 SVGAGI. The germline V and J ends were trimmed by 0 bases and 7 bases, with 13 bases remaining between them. The CDR3, as DNA: TGTGCCAGCAGTTACTCAGCGAGGTCCCCGCAGCCCCAGCATTTT. Its protein is CASSYSARSPQPQHF.

This chain joins TRBV6-1 and TRBJ2-1; tentative D call: TRBD1 (5 bases). This CDR3 is built from 15 residues. The germline V gene has CDR1 MNHNS and CDR2 SASEGT. With 4 bases removed from V and 0 bases from J, the gap between germline ends came to 10 bases. The chain's CDR3 is CASSVDSPSYNEQFF. The CDR3 nucleotides read TGTGCCAGCAGTGTAGACAGTCCCTCCTACAATGAGCAGTTCTTC.

Details on this clone: The sample has other DNA sequences that encode this CDR3 too. This chain uses TRBV15 with TRBJ2-7; unclear D gene. Trimming stripped 0 bases from V and 3 bases from J, with 6 bases between. The germline gives CDR1 LNHNV, CDR2 YYDKDF (reference sequence). This CDR3 region has 13 residues. The CDR3 region has the DNA TGTGCCACCAGCAGAGATCGCGGCTACGAGCAGTACTTC. Residues: CATSRDRGYEQYF. The full variable domain, completed using reference TRBV15 and TRBJ2-7, is DAMVIQNPRYQVTQFGKPVTLSCSQTLNHNVMYWYQQKSSQAPKLLFHYYDKDFNNEADTPDNFQSRRPNTSFCFLDIRSPGLGDTAMYLCATSRDRGYEQYFGPGTRLTVT.

CDR3 DNA sequence: TGTGCCAGCAGCTTGGGGGTACTTAACTATGGCTACACCTTC. This sequence encodes CASSLGVLNYGYTF. This rearrangement joins TRBV5-6 to TRBJ1-2; D gene ambiguous. Germline CDR1 and CDR2: SGHDT and YYEEEE. The CDR3 spans 14 residues. The V and J ends lost 0 bases and 1 base respectively, with 7 bases between them.

The V gene is TRBV5-1, the J gene TRBJ2-3, with D possibly matching TRBD2 (6 bases). V shed 2 bases and J shed 4 bases, with 11 bases lying between them. This CDR3 contains 14 residues. Germline V gives CDR1 SGHRS, CDR2 YFSETQ. CDR3: CASSLGGKPDTQYF. For the CDR3, the DNA is TGCGCCAGCAGCTTAGGCGGGAAGCCAGATACGCAGTATTTT.

The J gene is TRBJ2-2, the V gene TRBV28; 9 bases match TRBD1. Germline CDR1 MDHEN, CDR2 SYDVKM. V shed 6 bases and J 6 bases; nucleotides not matched to a gene: 8. The CDR3 sequence is 15 residues long. For the CDR3, the DNA is TGTGCCAGCAGGACAGGGGGGGTACGCTCCGGGGAGCTGTTTTTT. Amino acid sequence: CASRTGGVRSGELFF.

For this clone: The sample contains more than one DNA sequence encoding this CDR3. The chain links TRBV7-2 to TRBJ2-7, with 7 bases lining up with TRBD1. CDR3 length: 13 amino acids. V lost 5 bases, J lost 4 bases, and 5 bases stayed unmatched. The germline gives CDR1 SGHTA, CDR2 FQGNSA. The DNA for the CDR3 is TGTGCCAGCAGCACCACAGGGGTGTACGAGCAGTACTTC. Its translation: CASSTTGVYEQYF. The variable domain in full, with the rest retrieved from reference TRBV7-2 and TRBJ2-7, is GAGVSQSPSNKVTEKGKDVELRCDPISGHTALYWYRQSLGQGLEFLIYFQGNSAPDKSGLPSDRFSAERTGGSVSTLTIQRTQQEDSAVYLCASSTTGVYEQYFGPGTRLTVT.

V is TRBV19 and J is TRBJ1-6; TRBD1 is a possible D gene (6 bases). Trimming shortened V by 9 bases and J by 3 bases, and 12 bases separated the two germline ends. Germline V gene data show CDR1 as LNHDA and CDR2 as SQIVND (reference sequence). The CDR3 spans 14 residues. This CDR3 reads CASSRDNYNSPLHF. The CDR3, as DNA: TGTGCCAGCAGCCGGGACAACTATAATTCACCCCTCCACTTT. The whole variable domain, remainder taken from reference TRBV19 and TRBJ1-6, is DGGITQSPKYLFRKEGQNVTLSCEQNLNHDAMYWYRQDPGQGLRLIYYSQIVNDFQKGDIAEGYSVSREKKESFPLTVTSAQKNPTAFYLCASSRDNYNSPLHFGNGTRLTVT.

V gene TRBV11-3 combines with J gene TRBJ2-2, with D perhaps TRBD2 (5 bases). The ends were cut back, 3 bases at V and 5 bases at J, with 10 bases in the middle. The germline V gene has CDR1 SGHNT and CDR2 YENEEA. The length of the CDR3 is 14 residues. The CDR3, as DNA: TGTGCCAGCAGCTTCGGGGATGGGACCGGGGAGCTGTTTTTT. It is translated as CASSFGDGTGELFF.

The V call is TRBV2, the J call TRBJ2-3; TRBD2 matches 10 bases. The V segment lost 6 bases and the J segment 5 bases; nucleotides outside the gene matches: 11. Germline V lookup: CDR1 SNHLY, CDR2 FYNNEI. This CDR3 spans 16 amino acids. CDR3 in DNA: TGTGCCAGCAGGCCCACTAGCGGGAACCAGGGAGATACGCAGTATTTT. Encoded protein: CASRPTSGNQGDTQYF.

This clone occurred once. The chain employs TRBV5-1 and TRBJ2-1; 13 positions agree with TRBD2. This CDR3 spans 16 amino acids. The V gene end was trimmed by 4 bases and the J gene end by 8 bases; junction bases not matched to a gene: 9. Per the germline V gene, CDR1 is SGHRS and CDR2 is YFSETQ. For the CDR3, the DNA is TGCGCCAGCAGCCCCTCCACTAGCGGGAGGGCCGATGAGCAGTTCTTC. Encoded protein: CASSPSTSGRADEQFF.

V and J are TRBV28 and TRBJ2-3; TRBD2 matches 9 bases. This CDR3 has 12 amino acids. The V and J ends lost 11 bases and 4 bases, in that order; junction bases with no gene match: 4. CDR1 and CDR2 from the germline V gene are MDHEN and SYDVKM. CDR3 loop: CAERGVPDTQYF. CDR3 nucleotides: TGTGCCGAGCGGGGGGTCCCAGATACGCAGTATTTT.